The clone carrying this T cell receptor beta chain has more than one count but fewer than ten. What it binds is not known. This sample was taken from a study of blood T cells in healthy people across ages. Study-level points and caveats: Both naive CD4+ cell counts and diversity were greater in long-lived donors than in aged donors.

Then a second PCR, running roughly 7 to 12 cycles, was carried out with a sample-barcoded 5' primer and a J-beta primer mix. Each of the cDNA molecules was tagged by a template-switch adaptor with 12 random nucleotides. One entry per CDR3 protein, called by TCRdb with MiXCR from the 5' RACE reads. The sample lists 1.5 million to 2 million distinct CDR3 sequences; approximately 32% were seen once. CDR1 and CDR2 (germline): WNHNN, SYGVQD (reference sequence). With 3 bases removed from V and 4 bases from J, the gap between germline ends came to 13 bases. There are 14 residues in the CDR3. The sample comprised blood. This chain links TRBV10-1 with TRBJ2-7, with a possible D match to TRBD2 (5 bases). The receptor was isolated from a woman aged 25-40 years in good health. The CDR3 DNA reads TGCGCCAGCAGTGATCTTGGCCGGGGTTACGAGCAGTACTTC. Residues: CASSDLGRGYEQYF.